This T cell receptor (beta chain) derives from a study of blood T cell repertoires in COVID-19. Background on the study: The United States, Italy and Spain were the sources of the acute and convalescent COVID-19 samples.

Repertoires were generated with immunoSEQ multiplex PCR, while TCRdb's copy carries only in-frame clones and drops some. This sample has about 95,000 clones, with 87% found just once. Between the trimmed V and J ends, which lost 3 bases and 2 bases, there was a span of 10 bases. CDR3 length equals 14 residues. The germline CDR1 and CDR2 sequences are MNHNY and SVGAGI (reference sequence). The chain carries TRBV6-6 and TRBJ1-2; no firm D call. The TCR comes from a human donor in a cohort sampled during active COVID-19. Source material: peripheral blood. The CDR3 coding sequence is TGTGCCAGCAGTTATATCTCGGGGAACTATGGCTACACCTTC. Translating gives CASSYISGNYGYTF.